What follows are 24 T cell receptor beta chains derived from one specimen sequenced in a study of control samples from healthy donors and cancer patients. Clones were read by immunoSEQ multiplex PCR, and TCRdb kept only the in-frame ones, dropping some. The table shows under 55,000 clones, with around 93% occurring only once. The sample was PBMCs. The receptor set was obtained from a woman between 40 and 55 years old with head and neck cancer.

V gene TRBV11-2 combines with J gene TRBJ1-1, with 9 bases identical to TRBD1. The V segment lost 3 bases and the J segment 4 bases; nucleotides outside the gene matches: 6. Germline CDR1 reads SGHAT; CDR2 reads FQNNGV. The CDR3 spans 15 residues. The CDR3 DNA follows: TGTGCCAGCAGCTTTACAGGGGGCGCGGTCACTGAAGCTTTCTTT. Residues: CASSFTGGAVTEAFF.

The count of this clone is one. The chain is built from TRBV5-1 and TRBJ2-7; 8 nucleotides align to TRBD1. Germline V gene lookup returns CDR1 SGHRS and CDR2 YFSETQ. This CDR3 is 15 amino acids long. V trimming: 4 bases; J trimming: 3 bases; junction bases outside the gene matches: 9. CDR3 loop: CASSLKLGQGYEQYF. Here the CDR3 DNA reads TGCGCCAGCAGCCTAAAACTCGGACAGGGCTACGAGCAGTACTTC.

The chain is built from TRBV6-5 and TRBJ2-5, with D possibly matching TRBD1 (6 bases). This CDR3 is built from 14 residues. V lost 0 bases and J lost 4, with 9 bases in between. CDR1 is MNHEY and CDR2 is SVGAGI in the germline V gene. The CDR3 DNA reads TGTGCCAGCAGTTACTCGGAAGGGGGAGAGACCCAGTACTTC. Its translation is CASSYSEGGETQYF.

CDR3 coding DNA: TGTGCCAGCTCACCCTCCGGGACCTACGACAATGAGCAGTTCTTC. As protein: CASSPSGTYDNEQFF. J is TRBJ2-1 and V is TRBV18; D may be TRBD1 or TRBD2 (5 bases each). From germline, CDR1 is KGHSH and CDR2 LQKENI. The CDR3 contains 15 residues. Trimming cost V 3 bases and J 5 bases, with 14 bases left between them.

The gene calls are TRBV30 and TRBJ1-4; perhaps TRBD1 as D (6 bases). The CDR3 contains 15 residues. The V gene lost 3 bases and the J gene lost 0 bases, with 11 bases spanning the gap. CDR1 and CDR2 (germline): GTSNPN, SVGIG (reference sequence). In DNA form, the CDR3 reads TGTGCCTGGAGAGGGGGGCCAGCAACTAATGAAAAACTGTTTTTT. This codes for CAWRGGPATNEKLFF.

The V call is TRBV4-2, the J call TRBJ1-4, with no clear D. V was pared by 0 bases and J by 5 bases, with 7 bases between. This CDR3 comprises 14 residues. Germline V gene sequence: CDR1 LGHNA, CDR2 YNFKEQ. This CDR3 reads CASSQDWRNEKLFF. In nucleotides, the CDR3 is TGTGCCAGCAGCCAAGATTGGAGGAATGAAAAACTGTTTTTT.

This chain uses TRBV19 with TRBJ2-7; D uncertain. From germline, CDR1 is LNHDA and CDR2 SQIVND (reference sequence). V was pared by 3 bases and J by 3 bases, with 9 bases between. The CDR3 spans 13 residues. The CDR3 sequence: CASSISANYEQYF. CDR3 sequence (DNA): TGTGCCAGTAGTATTTCTGCGAACTACGAGCAGTACTTC.

The chain links TRBV9 to TRBJ1-2; 12 bases align to TRBD1. The germline V gene has CDR1 SGDLS and CDR2 YYNGEE. Trimming cost V 4 bases and J 4 bases; bases outside gene matches: 17. The length of the CDR3 is 19 residues. CDR3: CASSPPPRDRGRGAYGYTF. The CDR3, as DNA: TGTGCCAGCAGCCCCCCGCCCCGGGACAGGGGGCGAGGAGCCTATGGCTACACCTTC.

V gene TRBV28 combines with J gene TRBJ1-4; D remains unclear. The CDR3 has 14 residues. CDR1 is MDHEN and CDR2 is SYDVKM in the germline V gene. Deletions cut 4 bases from V and 13 bases from J, with 19 bases between. CDR3 bases: TGTGCCAGCAGTTCCCCCCACATCGGGTTAAGACTGTTTTTT. Amino acid sequence: CASSSPHIGLRLFF.

This sequence joins TRBV7-2 and TRBJ1-3; unclear D gene. Trimming stripped 1 base from V and 0 bases from J, with 4 bases between. The CDR3 spans 14 residues. Germline V gene data show CDR1 as SGHTA and CDR2 as FQGNSA. As DNA, the CDR3 is TGTGCCAGCAGCTTAGGTTTCTCTGGAAACACCATATATTTT. This encodes CASSLGFSGNTIYF.

This clone has only a few counts. This chain links TRBV5-1 with TRBJ2-7, with TRBD2 matching over 8 bases. Trimming cost V 2 bases and J 2 bases; bases outside gene matches: 12. The germline CDR1 and CDR2 sequences are SGHRS and YFSETQ. This CDR3 is 17 amino acids long. Here the CDR3 reads CASSLGANSGSPYEQYF. CDR3 coding DNA: TGCGCCAGCAGCTTAGGCGCAAACAGCGGGAGTCCCTACGAGCAGTACTTC. The full variable domain, completed using reference TRBV5-1 and TRBJ2-7, is KAGVTQTPRYLIKTRGQQVTLSCSPISGHRSVSWYQQTPGQGLQFLFEYFSETQRNKGNFPGRFSGRQFSNSRSEMNVSTLELGDSALYLCASSLGANSGSPYEQYFGPGTRLTVT.

The chain combines TRBV24-1 with TRBJ1-5, with TRBD1 identical over 9 bases. This CDR3 has 17 amino acids. Trimming cost V 4 bases and J 7 bases; bases outside gene matches: 13. Germline lookup yields CDR1 KGHDR and CDR2 SFDVKD. The CDR3 loop is CATSDSTGTGRNQPQHF. The CDR3 DNA reads as TGTGCCACCAGTGACAGCACCGGGACAGGGCGAAACCAGCCCCAGCATTTT.

V is TRBV14 and J is TRBJ2-7; D uncertain. Germline assignment: CDR1 SGHDN and CDR2 FVKESK. The CDR3 contains 14 residues. V lost 2 bases and J 5 bases, leaving 13 bases between the germline ends. CDR3 sequence: CASSQLPGRHEQYF. For the CDR3, the DNA is TGTGCCAGCAGCCAATTGCCAGGTAGACACGAGCAGTACTTC.

This sequence joins TRBV6-6 and TRBJ2-7, with D perhaps given as TRBD1 or TRBD2 (5 bases each). Trimming stripped 4 bases from V and 3 bases from J, with 16 bases between. Looked up from germline, CDR1 is MNHNY and CDR2 is SVGAGI (reference sequence). This CDR3 contains 15 residues. DNA for the CDR3: TGTGCCAGCAGTTCCCTCACAGCTGGGGGCTACGAGCAGTACTTC. Translated, it gives CASSSLTAGGYEQYF.

The chain couples TRBV20-1 to TRBJ2-4; possibly TRBD2 for D (6 bases). This CDR3 is built from 15 residues. Germline assignment: CDR1 DFQATT and CDR2 SNEGSKA (reference sequence). Trimming took 3 bases from V and 0 from J, leaving 12 bases between them. CDR3 sequence: CSASRGGIAKNIQYF. CDR3 coding DNA: TGCAGTGCTAGTCGGGGCGGGATAGCCAAAAACATTCAGTACTTC.

This clone was observed once. The chain has TRBV29-1 and TRBJ2-7; 7 bases are a match to TRBD2. Germline CDR1 reads SQVTM; CDR2 reads ANQGSEA. The CDR3 runs to 11 residues. The V segment lost 6 bases and the J segment 6 bases; nucleotides outside the gene matches: 5. CDR3 bases: TGCAGCGTGGGAGCGGGGAGCGAGCAGTACTTC. It specifies CSVGAGSEQYF.

The chain couples TRBV3-1 (or the pseudogene TRBV3-2) to TRBJ1-4; D gene uncertain. V was shortened by 4 bases and J by 4 bases, with 7 bases between the two germline ends. The CDR3 extends over 13 amino acids. CDR1 and CDR2 from the germline V gene are LGHDT and YNNKEL (reference sequence). The CDR3 sequence is CASSLSINEKLFF. For the CDR3, the DNA is TGTGCCAGCAGCCTCTCTATTAATGAAAAACTGTTTTTT.

The chain couples TRBV11-2 to TRBJ2-2; D gene ambiguous. CDR1 and CDR2 (germline): SGHAT, FQNNGV. V lost 0 bases to trimming and J lost 6 bases, with 20 bases between them. The CDR3 is 18 residues long. The CDR3 region has the DNA TGTGCCAGCAGCTTAGATCCCACAGTAATTAGACGGGCCGGGGAGCTGTTTTTT. It is translated as CASSLDPTVIRRAGELFF.

The chain carries TRBV30 and TRBJ2-3; D is ambiguous. Germline V gene sequence: CDR1 GTSNPN, CDR2 SVGIG (reference sequence). The CDR3 runs 10 residues. Trimming removed 5 bases from V and 6 bases from J, with 6 bases in between. The CDR3 sequence is CAWEMDTQYF. The CDR3 coding sequence is TGTGCCTGGGAAATGGATACGCAGTATTTT.

This chain joins TRBV10-2 and TRBJ2-1; 11 bases are shared with TRBD1. CDR3 length: 16 residues. Germline V gives CDR1 WSHSY, CDR2 SAAADI. V dropped 4 bases and J dropped 0; count of bases not matched to a gene: 2. Written as DNA, the CDR3 is TGCGCCAGCAGTGTGGGGACAGGGGGCTCCTACAATGAGCAGTTCTTC. Protein sequence: CASSVGTGGSYNEQFF.

This clone was seen only once. This sequence joins TRBV10-3 and TRBJ2-7; 8 bases agree with TRBD2. The CDR3 is made up of 14 amino acids. Germline CDR1 and CDR2: ENHRY and SYGVKD. V lost 8 bases, J lost 2 bases, and 8 bases stayed unmatched. The CDR3 DNA follows: TGTGCCATCTCCGGGGGGGAGGAACCCTACGAGCAGTACTTC. It codes for CAISGGEEPYEQYF.

Only one count was recorded for this clone. This chain uses TRBV5-1 with TRBJ1-1, with D hard to call. The CDR3 consists of 13 residues. Germline V lookup: CDR1 SGHRS, CDR2 YFSETQ. Deletions cut 0 bases from V and 6 bases from J, with 9 bases between. This CDR3 reads CASSLEGRAEAFF. The CDR3 DNA follows: TGCGCCAGCAGCTTGGAAGGACGGGCTGAAGCTTTCTTT.

This clone was picked up one time. The rearrangement uses TRBV11-3 and TRBJ1-2; unclear D gene. Germline CDR1 SGHNT, CDR2 YENEEA. This CDR3 region has 14 residues. The V end lost 1 base, the J end lost 3 bases, and 9 bases lay between the germline ends. CDR3 sequence: CASSLGGKYYGYTF. DNA of the CDR3: TGTGCCAGCAGCTTAGGCGGGAAATACTATGGCTACACCTTC. The full variable domain, its missing parts supplied by reference TRBV11-3 and TRBJ1-2, is EAGVVQSPRYKIIEKKQPVAFWCNPISGHNTLYWYLQNLGQGPELLIRYENEEAVDDSQLPKDRFSAERLKGVDSTLKIQPAELGDSAVYLCASSLGGKYYGYTFGSGTRLTVV.

This chain links TRBV6-4 with TRBJ2-3; maybe TRBD2 (6 bases). Germline V CDR1 and CDR2: MRHNA, SNTAGT. This CDR3 has 14 residues. V was pared by 3 bases and J by 2 bases, with 9 bases between. The CDR3, as DNA: TGTGCCAGCAGTGAGGGACTTTTCACAGATACGCAGTATTTT. As protein: CASSEGLFTDTQYF.